This is a list of T cell receptor beta chains from one sample in a study of radiotherapy plus CTLA-4 blockade in lung cancer. The repertoire was sequenced with immunoSEQ multiplex PCR; TCRdb's copy has only in-frame clones and lacks some. The sample has roughly 98,000 clones, 82% seen once. The sample in question was peripheral blood, obtained from a patient treated with radiotherapy plus ipilimumab. Source of these receptors: a human donor with non-small cell lung cancer who had a partial response to radiotherapy plus ipilimumab. The CDR3 runs from the conserved cysteine through the conserved F or W. Fields, in order: D gene, J gene, clone size, V gene, CDR3 protein, CDR3 DNA. A D gene is named only where the DNA matches it firmly. Rows give clone size only sometimes, using once, few, many, or a class for an expanded clone.

>TRBD2|TRBJ2-1|-|TRBV5-4
CASSPASGTYNEQFF
TGTGCCAGCAGCCCTGCTAGCGGAACTTACAATGAGCAGTTCTTC
>-|TRBJ2-5|-|TRBV5-6
CASSLVWRETQYF
TGTGCCAGCAGCTTAGTGTGGAGGGAGACCCAGTACTTC
>TRBD2|TRBJ2-3|-|TRBV5-1
CASSLEASGSTDTQYF
TGCGCCAGCAGCTTGGAGGCTAGCGGTAGCACAGATACGCAGTATTTT
>-|TRBJ2-3|once|TRBV9
CASSPRAGSTDTQYF
TGTGCCAGCAGCCCCCGGGCGGGAAGCACAGATACGCAGTATTTT
>-|TRBJ1-2|-|TRBV28
CASLPHSNYGYTF
TGTGCCAGCTTACCGCACTCTAACTATGGCTACACCTTC
>-|TRBJ2-3|-|TRBV10-1
CASSDARSGLDTQYF
TGCGCCAGCAGTGATGCCAGGAGCGGTCTAGATACGCAGTATTTT
>-|TRBJ2-7|-|TRBV4-1
CASSQDPGSYEQYF
TGCGCCAGCAGCCAAGATCCAGGTAGCTACGAGCAGTACTTC
>-|TRBJ2-7|once|TRBV5-4
CASSLGAGGTTNYEQYF
TGTGCCAGCAGCTTGGGGGCAGGCGGGACGACGAACTACGAGCAGTACTTC
>TRBD2|TRBJ2-2|-|TRBV6-6
CASSYGLAGSGELFF
TGTGCCAGCAGTTACGGACTAGCGGGATCTGGGGAGCTGTTTTTT
>-|TRBJ2-5|-|TRBV7-8
CASSLVRTVKETQYF
TGTGCCAGCAGCTTAGTCCGGACAGTAAAAGAGACCCAGTACTTC
>-|TRBJ2-5|-|TRBV4-1
CASSQVSRQETQYF
TGCGCCAGCAGCCAAGTCTCGCGCCAAGAGACCCAGTACTTC